One sample yielded the 12 T cell receptor beta chains listed below, sequenced in a study of cytomegalovirus exposure and HLA in healthy donors (dated by TCRdb to about 2017). Libraries were prepared through the immunoSEQ multiplex PCR assay. The multiplex PCR relied on a mix of 60 forward primers for TCR Vbeta segments and 13 reverse primers for TCR Jbeta segments. Imported from immuneACCESS, the table was reduced by TCRdb to in-frame sequences with V and J called. These copies leave out some clones; in studies compared against another copy, an unresolved V gene accounts for under half, and the cause of the remainder is not known. This sample lists about 160,000 clones; roughly 76% were detected once. Of the sample, roughly 1.4% falls within the top ten clones. The sequencing sample was made of PBMCs. The receptor source for this set is a man in his sixties in good health and CMV-seronegative.

The chain has TRBV6-5 and TRBJ1-5, with 7 bases identical to TRBD1. The CDR3 runs 14 residues. From germline, CDR1 is MNHEY and CDR2 SVGAGI. Trimming removed 6 bases from V and 3 bases from J; junction bases left unmatched: 5. CDR3 in amino acids: CASRLQGSNQPQHF. Here the CDR3 DNA reads TGTGCCAGCAGGTTACAGGGGTCCAATCAGCCCCAGCATTTT.

This clone was detected only a few times. The chain joins TRBV28 to TRBJ2-7; 8 nucleotides line up with TRBD1. The J segment lost 6 bases and the V segment lost 4 bases, leaving 23 bases of the junction unmatched. The CDR3 covers 19 residues. Germline loops: CDR1 MDHEN, CDR2 SYDVKM. In nucleotides, the CDR3 is TGTGCCAGCAGTTCACTCACCTGGAGATTGCAGGGGGCGCAACTCGAGCAGTACTTC. Its translation is CASSSLTWRLQGAQLEQYF.

This chain joins TRBV19 and TRBJ2-7; 8 bases agree with TRBD1. This CDR3 region has 14 residues. Per the germline V gene, CDR1 is LNHDA and CDR2 is SQIVND (reference sequence). V gave up 5 bases and J gave up 3 bases; unmatched junction bases: 6. The CDR3, as DNA: TGTGCCAGTAGTCTCCGGGACAGGTACTACGAGCAGTACTTC. Its translation: CASSLRDRYYEQYF.

The gene calls are TRBV29-1 and TRBJ1-4; weak D call: TRBD1 (5 bases). The CDR3 is 15 residues long. Germline lookup yields CDR1 SQVTM and CDR2 ANQGSEA. V gave up 6 bases and J gave up 4 bases, with 18 bases separating them. CDR3 residues: CSVARSRTNNEKLFF. In nucleotides, the CDR3 is TGCAGCGTCGCAAGGAGCAGGACAAATAATGAAAAACTGTTTTTT.

The chain recombines TRBV27 with TRBJ2-4; 14 bases line up with TRBD2. The ends lost 4 bases at V and 15 bases at J; junction bases unmatched: 8. Germline lookup yields CDR1 MNHEY and CDR2 SMNVEV (reference sequence). This CDR3 spans 14 amino acids. The CDR3 protein is CASSSPTSGRALYF. Written as DNA, the CDR3 is TGTGCCAGCAGTTCCCCGACTAGCGGGAGGGCCTTGTACTTC.

The chain combines TRBV25-1 with TRBJ2-5, with 8 positions matching TRBD1. V was clipped by 1 base and J by 5 bases; unmatched bases: 6. Germline V lookup: CDR1 MGHDK, CDR2 SYGVNS. The CDR3 totals 15 residues. The CDR3 protein is CASSEWQGAYETQYF. The CDR3 coding sequence is TGTGCCAGCAGTGAATGGCAGGGGGCATATGAGACCCAGTACTTC.

A single count supports this clone. The rearrangement links TRBV27 to TRBJ2-2, with 9 bases identical to TRBD1. The trim removed 7 bases at V and 0 bases at J, leaving 12 bases unmatched. Germline-derived CDR1 and CDR2 are MNHEY and SMNVEV (reference sequence). The CDR3 consists of 18 residues. In DNA, the CDR3 is TGTGCCAGCAACCGAATGACAGGGGGATTTGCGAACACCGGGGAGCTGTTTTTT. Translating it yields CASNRMTGGFANTGELFF.

This clone was found a few times. The rearrangement uses TRBV9 and TRBJ2-1; D not resolved. Germline V lookup: CDR1 SGDLS, CDR2 YYNGEE. V was shortened by 1 base and J by 2 bases, with 7 bases between the two germline ends. CDR3 length: 14 amino acids. The CDR3 spells CASSVSVAYNEQFF. CDR3 sequence (DNA): TGTGCCAGCAGCGTAAGCGTGGCCTACAATGAGCAGTTCTTC.

This clone has just one count. The CDR3 region has the DNA TGTGCCAGCAGCTTAACAGGGGTAGGGGCCCAGCATTTT. Protein sequence: CASSLTGVGAQHF. The J gene is TRBJ1-5, the V gene TRBV7-2, with 7 bases that match TRBD1. J lost 11 bases, V lost 2 bases, and 6 bases had no gene match. CDR3 length: 13 amino acids. The germline gives CDR1 SGHTA, CDR2 FQGNSA.

The chain couples TRBV6-5 to TRBJ1-5, with D perhaps TRBD1 (5 bases). V was trimmed by 0 bases and J by 3 bases, leaving 9 bases between them. This CDR3 is 15 amino acids long. Germline V gene sequence: CDR1 MNHEY, CDR2 SVGAGI. CDR3 amino acids: CASSYSRQTNQPQHF. The DNA for the CDR3 is TGTGCCAGCAGTTACTCCCGACAGACCAATCAGCCCCAGCATTTT.

In its sample, this clone was seen a few times. V usage is TRBV9 and J usage is TRBJ2-4; D may be TRBD1 (5 bases). This CDR3 region has 16 residues. Germline V CDR1 and CDR2: SGDLS, YYNGEE. The V end was cut by 0 bases, the J end by 0 bases, with 10 bases between. CDR3 DNA: TGTGCCAGCAGCGTAGAAGACAGCCTAGCCAAAAACATTCAGTACTTC. Its protein is CASSVEDSLAKNIQYF. Filled out from reference TRBV9 and TRBJ2-4, the complete variable domain reads DSGVTQTPKHLITATGQRVTLRCSPRSGDLSVYWYQQSLDQGLQFLIQYYNGEERAKGNILERFSAQQFPDLHSELNLSSLELGDSALYFCASSVEDSLAKNIQYFGAGTRLSVL.

The chain joins TRBV4-3 to TRBJ2-7; D possibly corresponds to TRBD1 (6 bases). CDR3 length: 15 residues. Germline CDR1 and CDR2: LGHNA and YSLEER. Trimming took off 3 bases at V and 4 bases at J, with 16 bases between the two ends. CDR3 DNA: TGCGCCAGCAGCCACACAGGGCAGGGTATGTACGAGCAGTACTTC. This codes for CASSHTGQGMYEQYF.